Following are 5 T cell receptor beta chains from one sample sequenced in a study of regulatory T cells in long-lasting Graves disease. Arm-PCR of CDR3 regions with iRepertoire HTBI primers generated TCR beta libraries. TCRdb re-derived calls from the multiplex PCR reads in MiXCR, one entry per CDR3 protein. Of 400,000 to 650,000 distinct CDR3 sequences detected, around 16% appear once; the ten largest clones hold 20% to 30%. Time point in this sample: newly diagnosed GD, antithyroid drugs for less than 3 months. TCR sequences were obtained from RNA taken from PBMCs. This sample also appeared in a second study, on T cells in Graves' hyperthyroidism and ophthalmopathy.

The sample here was peripheral blood mononuclear cells (PBMCs), taken at new diagnosis, from a patient treated with antithyroid drugs. The receptor source for this set is a middle-aged woman with Graves disease.

This clonotype was seen more than once but under ten times. A much larger clone differs from this one at a single base, so this may be a read error. The rearrangement uses TRBV12-3 or TRBV12-4 and TRBJ1-1, with TRBD1 as a possible D gene (6 bases). This CDR3 has 14 residues. CDR3 amino acids: CASSPGVKNTGAFF. The CDR3 coding sequence is TGTGCCAGCAGCCCAGGGGTGAAGAACACTGGAGCTTTCTTT.

This clonotype has at least ten counts. The chain uses TRBV2 and TRBJ1-4; D is unresolved. The V end was cut by 2 bases, the J end by 0 bases, with 7 bases between. This CDR3 spans 15 amino acids. Germline V gene sequence: CDR1 SNHLY, CDR2 FYNNEI. In DNA form, the CDR3 reads TGTGCCAGCAGTGAAACGTCTGCAACTAATGAAAAACTGTTTTTT. Translated: CASSETSATNEKLFF.

This clonotype was observed many times. This chain joins TRBV11-2 and TRBJ2-2; D call uncertain. V lost 1 base, J lost 7 bases, and 10 bases lay in between. The CDR3 runs 14 residues. Germline CDR1 SGHAT, CDR2 FQNNGV. CDR3 loop: CASSLATVGGELFF. The CDR3 DNA sequence: TGTGCCAGCAGCTTAGCTACAGTAGGCGGGGAGCTGTTTTTT.

At least ten counts were recorded for this clonotype. The genes are TRBV12-3 or TRBV12-4 and TRBJ1-2, with a weak D call TRBD1 (5 bases). V lost 5 bases and J lost 2, with 9 bases in between. The CDR3 totals 13 residues. The CDR3 DNA sequence: TGTGCCAGCAGTGTCGGGGGGAACTATGGCTACACCTTC. Protein product: CASSVGGNYGYTF.

The rearrangement uses TRBV28 and TRBJ2-2; perhaps D is TRBD1 or TRBD2 (5 bases each). Germline loops: CDR1 MDHEN, CDR2 SYDVKM. The CDR3 contains 15 residues. The germline V and J ends were trimmed by 8 bases and 7 bases, with 20 bases remaining between them. The CDR3 DNA reads as TGTGCCAGCCGCCGGGACCCCGGTAGCAACGGGGAGCTGTTTTTT. It specifies CASRRDPGSNGELFF.